This T cell receptor beta chain was found in a study of blood T cells in healthy people across ages. Extracted total RNA amounted to at least 5.5 micrograms for each sample. Study-wide results and caveats: The fall in TCR beta diversity per million T cells was roughly linear with age.

Note on this clonotype: Its matching antigen is unknown.

Together with a sample-barcoded 5' primer, a J-beta primer mix was included in a second PCR lasting roughly 6 to 12 cycles. TCRdb independently ran MiXCR on the 5' RACE reads; one entry per CDR3 protein. The sample holds 630,000 or so distinct CDR3 sequences; about 30% are singletons and the top ten take approximately 14%. This TCR derives from a woman at least 80 years old in good health. Sequencing used blood.

CDR3 residues: CASSLEDAYEQYF. CDR3 nucleotides: TGTGCCAGCAGCTTAGAAGATGCCTACGAGCAGTACTTC. This chain links TRBV13 with TRBJ2-7; unclear D gene. CDR3 size: 13 residues. Deletions cut 1 base from V and 2 bases from J, with 6 bases between. CDR1 is PRHDT and CDR2 is FYEKMQ in the germline V gene (reference sequence).